A single sample is the source of the 26 T cell receptor beta chains below, sequenced in a study of blood T cell repertoires in COVID-19. The data were produced by immunoSEQ multiplex PCR, yet TCRdb's version contains in-frame clones alone and is incomplete. Among approximately 300,000 clones, about 85% were seen once, and the ten largest hold around 1.9%. The sequencing sample was made of PBMCs or T cells enriched from blood (not recorded which). The receptor set was obtained from a woman in her 30s who had been exposed to COVID-19.

The chain couples TRBV6-5 to TRBJ1-1, with a tentative D call TRBD1 (6 bases). The V end was cut by 5 bases, the J end by 11 bases, with 15 bases between. CDR3 length: 12 residues. Germline CDR1 reads MNHEY; CDR2 reads SVGAGI. The CDR3 coding sequence is TGTGCCAGCAGTCAGATCAGGGGATGGGCTTTCTTT. Protein sequence: CASSQIRGWAFF.

This chain connects TRBV21-1 to TRBJ1-1. TRBV21-1 is labeled a pseudogene. CDR3 length: 13 residues. CDR3 in amino acids: CASSIERNTEAFF. CDR3 sequence (DNA): TGTGCCAGCAGCATAGAGAGGAACACTGAAGCTTTCTTT.

The chain is built from TRBV9 and TRBJ2-2; 8 nucleotides agree with TRBD1. Germline V lookup: CDR1 SGDLS, CDR2 YYNGEE. CDR3 size: 15 residues. V lost 4 bases to trimming and J lost 4 bases; unmatched junction nucleotides: 6. CDR3 sequence (DNA): TGTGCCAGCAGCCAGACAGGGGTGGCCACCGGGGAGCTGTTTTTT. This translates into CASSQTGVATGELFF.

V gene TRBV12-3 or TRBV12-4 combines with J gene TRBJ2-2; D not resolved. V lost 5 bases and J 5 bases, leaving 6 bases between the germline ends. The CDR3 extends over 12 amino acids. The CDR3 DNA reads TGTGCCAGCAGTCCCCAAACCGGGGAGCTGTTTTTT. Translated: CASSPQTGELFF.

The chain recombines TRBV6-5 with TRBJ1-1, with D maybe TRBD1 (6 bases). Germline values: CDR1 MNHEY, CDR2 SVGAGI. The CDR3 has 12 amino acids. V gave up 5 bases and J gave up 7 bases, with 11 bases separating them. Here the CDR3 DNA reads TGTGCCAGCAGTCAACAGGGAAGTGAAGCTTTCTTT. This translates into CASSQQGSEAFF.

The chain links TRBV12-3 or TRBV12-4 to TRBJ1-5; possibly TRBD1 for D (5 bases). This CDR3 is 13 amino acids long. Trimming took off 2 bases at V and 5 bases at J, with 7 bases between the two ends. This CDR3 is CASSLWGDQPQHF. In nucleotides, the CDR3 is TGTGCCAGCAGTTTATGGGGGGATCAGCCCCAGCATTTT.

This chain uses TRBV6-5 with TRBJ1-2; D possibly corresponds to TRBD1 (6 bases). Germline V CDR1 and CDR2: MNHEY, SVGAGI. The V end lost 8 bases, the J end lost 0 bases, and 13 bases lay between the germline ends. This CDR3 contains 14 residues. CDR3 DNA sequence: TGTGCCAGCCGTCGGACAGCATCTAACTATGGCTACACCTTC. It is translated as CASRRTASNYGYTF.

This clone was seen a few times. This chain connects TRBV19 to TRBJ2-2, with 8 bases fitting TRBD2. V dropped 4 bases and J dropped 6; count of bases not matched to a gene: 4. CDR1 and CDR2 (germline): LNHDA, SQIVND (reference sequence). This CDR3 has 14 amino acids. CDR3 residues: CASSSREGPGELFF. The CDR3 coding sequence is TGTGCCAGTAGTAGTCGGGAGGGCCCCGGGGAGCTGTTTTTT.

The chain has TRBV11-2 and TRBJ2-5; TRBD2 is a possible D gene (7 bases). The germline V and J ends were trimmed by 5 bases and 2 bases, with 12 bases remaining between them. CDR3 length: 14 amino acids. From germline, CDR1 is SGHAT and CDR2 FQNNGV. CDR3 in DNA: TGTGCCAGCAGCCTACAGGGAGGGCAAGAGACCCAGTACTTC. This gives the protein CASSLQGGQETQYF.

The V call is TRBV9, the J call TRBJ2-5, with 9 bases matching TRBD2. The germline CDR1 and CDR2 sequences are SGDLS and YYNGEE. The CDR3 contains 17 residues. The V gene end was trimmed by 0 bases and the J gene end by 4 bases; junction bases not matched to a gene: 10. This CDR3 is CASSVAKRGLARETQYF. The CDR3 coding sequence is TGTGCCAGCAGCGTAGCCAAGAGGGGACTAGCACGAGAGACCCAGTACTTC.

V usage is TRBV10-3 and J usage is TRBJ1-5; TRBD1 aligns across 7 bases. The CDR3 length is 13 residues. Losses at the gene ends were 10 bases for V and 2 bases for J; bases not matched to a gene: 5. Germline CDR1 ENHRY, CDR2 SYGVKD. CDR3 nucleotide sequence: TGTGCCACAACAGGGGAGGGCAATCAGCCCCAGCATTTT. Its translation is CATTGEGNQPQHF.

The J gene is TRBJ2-5, the V gene TRBV4-1; 13 bases are shared with TRBD2. The V segment lost 0 bases and the J segment 5 bases; nucleotides outside the gene matches: 18. Per the germline V gene, CDR1 is MGHRA and CDR2 is YSYEKL. This CDR3 is 21 amino acids long. The DNA of the CDR3 is TGCGCCAGCAGCCAAGATTCCGCACTAGCGGGAGGGCCAGGTTATAGGGAGACCCAGTACTTC. Its translation: CASSQDSALAGGPGYRETQYF.

The genes are TRBV7-3 and TRBJ1-6; 10 positions match TRBD1. Germline CDR1 is SGHTA and CDR2 is FQGTGA. The CDR3 extends over 14 amino acids. V gave up 4 bases and J gave up 8 bases; unmatched junction bases: 2. The CDR3 region is CASSSGTGDSPLHF. CDR3 in DNA: TGTGCCAGCAGCTCCGGGACAGGGGATTCACCCCTCCACTTT. Together with reference TRBV7-3 and TRBJ1-6, the CDR3 gives the full variable domain: GAGVSQTPSNKVTEKGKYVELRCDPISGHTALYWYRQSLGQGPEFLIYFQGTGAADDSGLPNDRFFAVRPEGSVSTLKIQRTERGDSAVYLCASSSGTGDSPLHFGNGTRLTVT.

The V gene is TRBV9, the J gene TRBJ1-2; TRBD1 matches at 7 bases. The ends lost 3 bases at V and 4 bases at J; junction bases unmatched: 0. The germline CDR1 and CDR2 sequences are SGDLS and YYNGEE. This CDR3 has 12 residues. CDR3 sequence (DNA): TGTGCCAGCAGCGGGGACAGCTATGGCTACACCTTC. Its protein is CASSGDSYGYTF.

This rearrangement joins TRBV27 to TRBJ1-1; D possibly corresponds to TRBD1 (5 bases). The CDR3 extends over 13 amino acids. CDR1 and CDR2 (germline): MNHEY, SMNVEV (reference sequence). V lost 5 bases to trimming and J lost 5 bases, with 12 bases between them. The CDR3 reads CASSRGTATEAFF. The CDR3 DNA reads TGTGCCAGCAGTCGGGGGACGGCAACTGAAGCTTTCTTT.

The rearrangement uses TRBV9 and TRBJ1-1; 8 bases fit TRBD1. This CDR3 spans 17 amino acids. V was pared by 0 bases and J by 5 bases, with 12 bases of the junction left unmatched. CDR1 is SGDLS, CDR2 YYNGEE, per germline. CDR3 in DNA: TGTGCCAGCAGCGTAGCGGGTGTGGGCAGGGGGCAAACTGAAGCTTTCTTT. Its protein is CASSVAGVGRGQTEAFF.

The chain recombines TRBV9 with TRBJ1-1, with no clear D. CDR3 size: 15 residues. The germline gives CDR1 SGDLS, CDR2 YYNGEE. V was shortened by 2 bases and J by 1 base, with 12 bases between the two germline ends. Here the CDR3 DNA reads TGTGCCAGCAGCGTTATGGCGGACTCGAACACTGAAGCTTTCTTT. Protein sequence: CASSVMADSNTEAFF.

The V gene is TRBV28, the J gene TRBJ1-5, with 7 nucleotides matching TRBD1. Germline V CDR1 and CDR2: MDHEN, SYDVKM. CDR3 size: 14 residues. Trimming at V came to 7 bases and at J to 2 bases, leaving 5 bases not matched to a gene. Here the CDR3 DNA reads TGTGCCAGCACCCGAACAGGGGGCAATCAGCCCCAGCATTTT. The encoded protein is CASTRTGGNQPQHF.

J is TRBJ1-3 and V is TRBV19, with D possibly TRBD1 on 6 matching bases. There are 17 residues in the CDR3. CDR1 is LNHDA and CDR2 is SQIVND in the germline V gene (reference sequence). V lost 6 bases and J 0 bases, leaving 18 bases between the germline ends. This CDR3 reads CASSPSGGGNSGNTIYF. CDR3 sequence (DNA): TGTGCCAGTAGCCCGAGTGGGGGCGGAAACTCTGGAAACACCATATATTTT.

The CDR3 region is CASSPTPSYEQYF. The CDR3 DNA reads as TGTGCCAGCAGCCCCACTCCCTCCTACGAGCAGTACTTC. The V and J genes are TRBV21-1 and TRBJ2-7; whether TRBD2, the table's D call, matches the DNA was not checked. TRBV21-1 is termed a pseudogene. CDR3 size: 13 residues.

This sequence joins TRBV6-1 and TRBJ2-7; D is unresolved. V shed 2 bases and J shed 2 bases, with 13 bases lying between them. The germline gives CDR1 MNHNS, CDR2 SASEGT. This CDR3 contains 15 residues. CDR3 region: CASSEILAGTYEQYF. The CDR3 nucleotides read TGTGCCAGCAGTGAAATTTTGGCAGGTACCTACGAGCAGTACTTC.

The gene calls are TRBV19 and TRBJ1-4; 7 bases map to TRBD1. Germline V lookup: CDR1 LNHDA, CDR2 SQIVND (reference sequence). The CDR3 runs to 15 residues. Germline trimming cut 8 bases from V and 5 bases from J; bases unmatched to any gene: 11. DNA for the CDR3: TGTGCCAGTCGTCCCCCGGGACAGCCAAATGAAAAACTGTTTTTT. Translated: CASRPPGQPNEKLFF.

The chain joins TRBV6-5 to TRBJ1-1; D uncertain. The V gene's germline CDR1 is MNHEY and CDR2 SVGAGI. V gave up 7 bases and J gave up 1 base, with 10 bases separating them. This CDR3 contains 13 residues. Here the CDR3 reads CASMYAGNTEAFF. CDR3 sequence (DNA): TGTGCCAGCATGTATGCAGGGAACACTGAAGCTTTCTTT.

This rearrangement joins TRBV9 to TRBJ1-2; D not certain. Germline CDR1 is SGDLS and CDR2 is YYNGEE. The CDR3 totals 11 residues. Trimming shortened V by 5 bases and J by 2 bases, and 4 bases separated the two germline ends. Here the CDR3 reads CASSSNYGYTF. The CDR3 region has the DNA TGTGCCAGCAGTTCAAACTATGGCTACACCTTC. The full variable domain, with the rest looked up from reference TRBV9 and TRBJ1-2, is DSGVTQTPKHLITATGQRVTLRCSPRSGDLSVYWYQQSLDQGLQFLIQYYNGEERAKGNILERFSAQQFPDLHSELNLSSLELGDSALYFCASSSNYGYTFGSGTRLTVV.

This chain joins TRBV18 and TRBJ1-5; 9 bases match TRBD1. The V gene end was trimmed by 5 bases and the J gene end by 2 bases; junction bases not matched to a gene: 7. CDR1 and CDR2 (germline): KGHSH, LQKENI. This CDR3 contains 16 residues. Written as DNA, the CDR3 is TGTGCCAGCTCAGCTACAGGGGGCCTAGGCAATCAGCCCCAGCATTTT. It translates to CASSATGGLGNQPQHF.

The chain recombines TRBV19 with TRBJ2-1; D unresolved. Between the trimmed V and J ends, which lost 7 bases and 0 bases, there was a span of 13 bases. This CDR3 contains 15 residues. Germline values: CDR1 LNHDA, CDR2 SQIVND (reference sequence). Written as DNA, the CDR3 is TGTGCCAGTAATCCTAAGTTGAGCTCCTACAATGAGCAGTTCTTC. Protein product: CASNPKLSSYNEQFF. The whole variable domain, remainder taken from reference TRBV19 and TRBJ2-1, is DGGITQSPKYLFRKEGQNVTLSCEQNLNHDAMYWYRQDPGQGLRLIYYSQIVNDFQKGDIAEGYSVSREKKESFPLTVTSAQKNPTAFYLCASNPKLSSYNEQFFGPGTRLTVL.